This TCR beta chain was recovered during a study of T cell repertoires in ileal Crohn's disease. Findings of the study overall: Mucosal expansions were suggested to be mainly CD8 T cells.

Germline V gene lookup returns CDR1 SGHAT and CDR2 FQNNGV. The CDR3 has 13 residues. V was pared by 2 bases and J by 8 bases, with 12 bases between. Documented time point: inflamed ileum from the surgical specimen. As concerns this clone: Its matching antigen is unknown.

Measured with immunoSEQ multiplex PCR; TCRdb has only the in-frame clones, and not every one. The sample shows 1,700 or so clones, roughly nine tenths of them seen only once. This chain links TRBV11-2 with TRBJ1-1; D may be TRBD1 (6 bases). The clonotype comes from an adult with Crohn's disease. Sequenced input: ileal tissue. In nucleotides, the CDR3 is TGTGCCAGCAGCTTAATTGGGGGGCGAGAAGCTTTCTTT. It encodes CASSLIGGREAFF.